This T cell receptor beta chain was captured in a study of T cells after posttransplantation cyclophosphamide listed by TCRdb under 2016. About the investigation overall: T cell repertoire reconstitution was tracked by TRB sequencing after myeloablative bone marrow transplantation in which posttransplantation cyclophosphamide was used as GVHD prophylaxis. Samples from approximately 37 PTCy-treated patients, along with samples from roughly 15 of their related bone marrow donors, underwent antigen receptor sequencing. Blood from every one of the roughly 33 PTCy patients who had 1-year posttransplant specimens underwent TRB sequencing. In 3 patients, up to roughly 3 additional blood samples taken between 2 and 5.2 years after transplant also underwent TRB sequencing, as did pretransplant blood from several patients. Because TRA and TRB clonality were tightly correlated in nine or ten samples, subsequent TCR analyses were focused on TRB only. Public TRB sequences were compared against a database of over 3,600 sequences linked to responses to pathogens, tumor antigens, self-antigens and alloantigens. General findings and caveats noted by the study authors: The TRB repertoires of T cells infiltrating skin or GI tract showed only limited overlap with the TRB repertoires of T cells in blood. Donor-recipient similarity was low at 1-2 months but rose over the first year, and later blood repertoires were often dominated by donor CD8+ memory clones. Across 45 or so patients, recipient CMV seropositivity and CMV reactivation were highly associated with TRB clonality; PTCy diversity was similar to CNI/methotrexate controls.

V is pared back by 5 bases and J by 4 bases, with 14 bases lying between the germline termini. The CDR3 goes from the cysteine to the phenylalanine over 14 residues. Kept here is only the CDR3 DNA, which spans 42 bases and is read in frame from base 1. Via the germline V gene (reference sequence), CDR1 is SGHAT and CDR2 FQDESV. This clone has just a few counts. It has no known antigen specificity. Base qualities are missing; no much larger clone stands one base away. In the paper's terms, the treatment or condition label means: high-dose cyclophosphamide on days +3 and +4 as single-agent GVHD prophylaxis. Busulfan and fludarabine conditioning, a related or unrelated marrow graft, and cyclophosphamide on days +3 and +4 were given to PTCy patients. PTCy-treated patients came from a prospective multi-institutional clinical trial. Peripheral blood and bone marrow mononuclear cells were isolated by Ficoll-Hypaque density centrifugation and cryopreserved. CD4+ and CD8+ T cells, including naive and memory subsets, were sorted by FACS using a FACSAria II.

TRB sequencing used genomic DNA with the immunoSEQ assay at survey resolution or the hsTCRB kit. From the authors' description of their analysis: The immunoSEQ software handled the initial read processing, while the LymphoSeq R package was used for the repertoire analyses. Clonality was calculated as 1 minus normalized Shannon entropy, and the Gini coefficient was also calculated for each TRB dataset. Phenotypes of unsorted samples were inferred by mapping TRB sequences from sorted subsets of the recipient or donor onto the same recipient's unsorted samples. Drawn from immuneACCESS, this table holds only the in-frame rearrangements with V and J called that TCRdb kept. Clones are partly lost; checked studies trace under half to an unresolved V gene and leave the rest unexplained. That table furnishes V, J and clone size, whereas the DNA furnished D and trimming. The sample records roughly 7,600 clones, 80% to 90% of which are singletons. The top ten clones comprise roughly a sixth of the sample.

This sample comprised CD4+ T cells sorted from blood, obtained 950 to 1,200 days after allogeneic stem cell transplant with posttransplant cyclophosphamide. Rearrangement joined TRBV11-1 to TRBJ1-1; the D gene is possibly TRBD1, with 5 bases matching. The source of this sequence is a female patient between 40 and 50 years old who received an allogeneic stem cell transplant from a related donor, was CMV-positive, and had no GVHD. Following transplantation, part of the T cell population may be supplied by the graft donor rather than the patient. The CDR3 amino acid sequence is: CASSPRPGGTEAFF. DNA sequence: TGTGCCAGCAGCCCTCGGCCGGGGGGCACTGAAGCTTTCTTT.